What follows are 22 T cell receptor beta chains derived from one specimen sequenced in a study of blood T cell repertoires in COVID-19. TCRdb keeps only in-frame clones here, not all; method: immunoSEQ multiplex PCR. The table lists about 130,000 clones, 80% to 90% of them singletons. The sequencing input was peripheral blood. The receptors originated from a man aged 50-59 years with active or convalescent COVID-19.

This chain's CDR3 is CASSLGTRSGANVLTF. In DNA form, the CDR3 reads TGTGCCAGCAGTCTCGGGACAAGGTCTGGGGCCAACGTCCTGACTTTC. The chain combines TRBV2 with TRBJ2-6, with D possibly TRBD1 on 6 matching bases. V lost 5 bases and J 1 base, leaving 12 bases between the germline ends. The CDR3 is 16 amino acids. In germline, CDR1 is SNHLY, CDR2 FYNNEI.

This chain connects TRBV5-1 to TRBJ2-5; 8 nucleotides align to TRBD1. Germline V gene sequence: CDR1 SGHRS, CDR2 YFSETQ. Trimming at V came to 1 base and at J to 5 bases, leaving 10 bases not matched to a gene. The CDR3 has 16 amino acids. The CDR3 loop reads CASSLTGGVVWETQYF. The CDR3 nucleotides read TGCGCCAGCAGCTTGACAGGGGGTGTGGTATGGGAGACCCAGTACTTC.

The chain is built from TRBV28 and TRBJ2-4, with D perhaps matching TRBD1 (6 bases). Between the trimmed V and J ends, which lost 2 bases and 6 bases, there was a span of 17 bases. Germline lookup yields CDR1 MDHEN and CDR2 SYDVKM. The CDR3 totals 16 residues. The CDR3 DNA reads as TGTGCCAGCAGTTTACCTGGAACGGGACAACTAAACATTCAGTACTTC. Translated, it gives CASSLPGTGQLNIQYF.

This sequence joins TRBV10-2 and TRBJ1-3; the D is unclear. This CDR3 spans 12 amino acids. Trimming took 7 bases from V and 4 from J, leaving 8 bases between them. Germline values: CDR1 WSHSY, CDR2 SAAADI. CDR3 DNA: TGCGCCAGCACTCAGACAGGAAACACCATATATTTT. Its translation is CASTQTGNTIYF.

This rearrangement joins TRBV6-5 to TRBJ1-1; no clear D gene. V lost 4 bases and J lost 8, with 11 bases in between. The CDR3 runs to 12 residues. The germline V gene encodes CDR1 MNHEY and CDR2 SVGAGI. CDR3 nucleotides: TGTGCCAGCAGTTTAAGAGGATTAGAAGCTTTCTTT. It translates to CASSLRGLEAFF.

The CDR3 region has the DNA TGTGCCAGCAGCCCCGTATACACCGGGGAGCTGTTTTTT. This translates into CASSPVYTGELFF. The V and J genes are TRBV7-2 and TRBJ2-2; D gene uncertain. CDR3 size: 13 residues. V was trimmed by 5 bases and J by 3 bases, leaving 7 bases between them. The germline gives CDR1 SGHTA, CDR2 FQGNSA. The complete variable domain, with remaining parts taken from reference TRBV7-2 and TRBJ2-2, reads GAGVSQSPSNKVTEKGKDVELRCDPISGHTALYWYRQSLGQGLEFLIYFQGNSAPDKSGLPSDRFSAERTGGSVSTLTIQRTQQEDSAVYLCASSPVYTGELFFGEGSRLTVL.

This clone has only a few counts. The chain uses TRBV11-2 and TRBJ1-5; unclear D gene. The CDR3 runs to 14 residues. Germline lookup yields CDR1 SGHAT and CDR2 FQNNGV. V was clipped by 4 bases and J by 0 bases, with 7 bases between them. CDR3 nucleotide sequence: TGTGCCAGCAGCTCCTTTAATAGCAATCAGCCCCAGCATTTT. Translating it yields CASSSFNSNQPQHF.

The V call is TRBV5-4, the J call TRBJ2-1; 7 bases map to TRBD1. The CDR3 is 15 residues long. CDR1 and CDR2 (germline): SGHNT, YYREEE (reference sequence). V lost 0 bases to trimming and J lost 0 bases; unmatched junction nucleotides: 0. CDR3 in amino acids: CASSLGQGSYNEQFF. In DNA form, the CDR3 reads TGTGCCAGCAGCTTGGGACAGGGCTCCTACAATGAGCAGTTCTTC.

The V and J genes are TRBV6-5 and TRBJ1-2, with D possibly TRBD1 on 6 matching bases. Trimming left V 2 bases short and J 2 bases short, with 12 bases between. CDR1 is MNHEY, CDR2 SVGAGI, per germline. CDR3 size: 15 residues. CDR3 in DNA: TGTGCCAGCAGTTACAGGGGGTTGGGGAACTATGGCTACACCTTC. Amino acid sequence: CASSYRGLGNYGYTF.

The chain combines TRBV14 with TRBJ1-5, with 7 bases that match TRBD1. Trimming removed 4 bases from V and 5 bases from J; junction bases left unmatched: 2. There are 13 residues in the CDR3. Germline V gene lookup returns CDR1 SGHDN and CDR2 FVKESK. The CDR3 reads CASSLGQHQPQHF. CDR3 DNA: TGTGCCAGCAGCCTGGGACAGCATCAGCCCCAGCATTTT.

The chain carries TRBV7-2 and TRBJ1-3; 7 bases agree with TRBD1. V was pared by 1 base and J by 2 bases, with 2 bases of the junction left unmatched. The CDR3 runs 15 residues. Germline CDR1 is SGHTA and CDR2 is FQGNSA. The CDR3 bases are TGTGCCAGCAGCTTAGTAGGGACAGCTGGAAACACCATATATTTT. Amino acid sequence: CASSLVGTAGNTIYF.

This clone has only one observation. The CDR3: CASSQVYSGYTF. The CDR3, as DNA: TGTGCCAGCAGCCAAGTTTATAGTGGCTACACCTTC. The V call is TRBV14, the J call TRBJ1-2, with D hard to call. The germline V gene has CDR1 SGHDN and CDR2 FVKESK. The CDR3 is made up of 12 amino acids. Deletions cut 1 base from V and 7 bases from J, with 7 bases between.

This sequence joins TRBV19 and TRBJ2-1; a weak D match, TRBD2 (6 bases). Trimming cost V 9 bases and J 7 bases, with 19 bases left between them. CDR1 and CDR2 (germline): LNHDA, SQIVND (reference sequence). This CDR3 has 14 amino acids. The CDR3 loop reads CASLTSPPINEQFF. The DNA for the CDR3 is TGTGCCAGCCTCACTAGCCCCCCAATTAATGAGCAGTTCTTC.

The rearrangement links TRBV29-1 to TRBJ2-1, with 9 nucleotides matching TRBD2. Germline V lookup: CDR1 SQVTM, CDR2 ANQGSEA. The J segment lost 9 bases and the V segment lost 3 bases, leaving 12 bases of the junction unmatched. The CDR3 covers 15 residues. The CDR3 protein is CSVDLSSGSWGEQFF. CDR3 DNA: TGCAGCGTTGATCTTAGTAGCGGGAGTTGGGGTGAGCAGTTCTTC.

This sequence joins TRBV5-6 and TRBJ1-1; 9 bases fit TRBD1. The V gene end was trimmed by 2 bases and the J gene end by 11 bases; junction bases not matched to a gene: 7. CDR3 length: 13 residues. Germline CDR1 reads SGHDT; CDR2 reads YYEEEE. CDR3 sequence (DNA): TGTGCCAGCAGCTTTAGACAGGGGGGTCCGGCTTTCTTT. Amino acid sequence: CASSFRQGGPAFF.

This clone came up once. The chain recombines TRBV28 with TRBJ2-5; D remains unclear. The CDR3 is 14 amino acids. Germline V CDR1 and CDR2: MDHEN, SYDVKM. Trimming cost V 2 bases and J 0 bases, with 7 bases left between them. The CDR3 loop reads CASSLRQDQETQYF. The CDR3 coding sequence is TGTGCCAGCAGTTTAAGGCAGGACCAAGAGACCCAGTACTTC.

In its sample, this clone was seen a few times. The chain is built from TRBV19 and TRBJ1-4; 10 bases map to TRBD1. In germline, CDR1 is LNHDA, CDR2 SQIVND (reference sequence). The V gene end was trimmed by 1 base and the J gene end by 8 bases; junction bases not matched to a gene: 16. This CDR3 has 19 residues. The CDR3 loop is CASSIGTGTGVTLNEKLFF. The CDR3 DNA follows: TGTGCCAGTAGTATAGGGACCGGGACAGGGGTTACCTTAAACGAAAAACTGTTTTTT.

V gene TRBV6-5 combines with J gene TRBJ1-1; possible D gene TRBD1, 6 bases. CDR3 size: 14 residues. V shed 6 bases and J shed 4 bases, with 15 bases lying between them. Looked up from germline, CDR1 is MNHEY and CDR2 is SVGAGI. CDR3 nucleotide sequence: TGTGCCAGCAGCGAGGGGGGGAGGACCACTGAAGCTTTCTTT. It is translated as CASSEGGRTTEAFF.

V is TRBV6-6 and J is TRBJ2-2; 7 nucleotides match TRBD2. This CDR3 spans 16 amino acids. The V segment lost 4 bases and the J segment 5 bases; nucleotides outside the gene matches: 10. The germline V gene has CDR1 MNHNY and CDR2 SVGAGI (reference sequence). DNA for the CDR3: TGTGCCAGCAGTTCGATAGAACTAGCGAGTACCGGGGAGCTGTTTTTT. Amino acids: CASSSIELASTGELFF.

This chain joins TRBV6-2 or TRBV6-3 and TRBJ1-1, with 7 bases identical to TRBD1. CDR3 length: 15 amino acids. V lost 3 bases, J lost 5 bases, and 9 bases stayed unmatched. Looked up from germline, CDR1 is MNHEY and CDR2 is SVGEGT. The CDR3 region has the DNA TGTGCCAGCAGTTATCTCAGGGGGTACACAACTGAAGCTTTCTTT. Its translation: CASSYLRGYTTEAFF.

Only one count was recorded for this clone. This sequence joins TRBV7-9 and TRBJ2-7; TRBD2 aligns across 12 bases. Per the germline V gene, CDR1 is SEHNR and CDR2 is FQNEAQ (reference sequence). The V gene end was trimmed by 5 bases and the J gene end by 1 base; junction bases not matched to a gene: 3. The CDR3 spans 15 residues. The CDR3 spells CASSKLAGGSYEQYF. DNA for the CDR3: TGTGCCAGCAGCAAACTAGCGGGAGGATCCTACGAGCAGTACTTC.

The chain recombines TRBV5-1 with TRBJ2-7; 10 nucleotides line up with TRBD1. The CDR3 contains 15 residues. V trimming: 7 bases; J trimming: 3 bases; junction bases outside the gene matches: 10. Germline CDR1 is SGHRS and CDR2 is YFSETQ. The CDR3: CASFLDWDRGYEQYF. CDR3 nucleotides: TGCGCCAGCTTCCTTGATTGGGACAGGGGCTACGAGCAGTACTTC.